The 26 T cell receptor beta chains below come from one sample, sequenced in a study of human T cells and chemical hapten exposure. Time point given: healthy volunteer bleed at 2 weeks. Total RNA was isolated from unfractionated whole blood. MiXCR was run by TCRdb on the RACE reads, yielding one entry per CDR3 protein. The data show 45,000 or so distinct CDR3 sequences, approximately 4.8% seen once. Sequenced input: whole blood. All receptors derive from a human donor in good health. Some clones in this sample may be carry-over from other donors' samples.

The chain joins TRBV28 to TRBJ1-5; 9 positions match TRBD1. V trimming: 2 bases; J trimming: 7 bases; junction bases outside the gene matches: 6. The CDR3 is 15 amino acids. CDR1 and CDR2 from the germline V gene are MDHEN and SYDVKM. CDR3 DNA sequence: TGTGCCAGCAGTTTACCAGGACAGGGGCAGCAGCCCCAGCATTTT. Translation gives CASSLPGQGQQPQHF. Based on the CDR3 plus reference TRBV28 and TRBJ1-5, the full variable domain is DVKVTQSSRYLVKRTGEKVFLECVQDMDHENMFWYRQDPGLGLRLIYFSYDVKMKEKGDIPEGYSVSREKKERFSLILESASTNQTSMYLCASSLPGQGQQPQHFGDGTRLSIL.

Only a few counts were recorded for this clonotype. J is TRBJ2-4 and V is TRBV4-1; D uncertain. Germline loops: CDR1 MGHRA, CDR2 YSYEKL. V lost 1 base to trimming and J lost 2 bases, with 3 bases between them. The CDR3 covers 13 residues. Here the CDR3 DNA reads TGCGCCAGCAGCCAAGTTTCCAAAAACATTCAGTACTTC. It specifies CASSQVSKNIQYF.

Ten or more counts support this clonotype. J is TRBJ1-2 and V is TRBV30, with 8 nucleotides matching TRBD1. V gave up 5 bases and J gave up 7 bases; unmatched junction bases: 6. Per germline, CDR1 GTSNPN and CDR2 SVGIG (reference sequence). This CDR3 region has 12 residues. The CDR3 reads CAWRDRNGGYTF. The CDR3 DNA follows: TGTGCCTGGCGGGACAGGAACGGTGGCTACACCTTC.

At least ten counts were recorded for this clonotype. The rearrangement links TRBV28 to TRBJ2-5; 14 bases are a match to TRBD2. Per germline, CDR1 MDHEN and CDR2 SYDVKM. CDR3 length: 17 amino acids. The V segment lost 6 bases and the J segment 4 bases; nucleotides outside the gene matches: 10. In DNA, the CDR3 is TGTGCCAGCAGCCGCGCCTGGGGACTAGCGGGAGTAGAGACCCAGTACTTC. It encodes CASSRAWGLAGVETQYF.

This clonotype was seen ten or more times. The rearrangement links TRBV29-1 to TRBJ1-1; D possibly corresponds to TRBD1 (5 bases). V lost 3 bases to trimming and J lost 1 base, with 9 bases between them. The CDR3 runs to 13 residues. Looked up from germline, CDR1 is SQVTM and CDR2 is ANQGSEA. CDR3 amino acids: CSVEPGRNTEAFF. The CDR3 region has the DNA TGCAGCGTTGAGCCAGGGAGGAACACTGAAGCTTTCTTT.

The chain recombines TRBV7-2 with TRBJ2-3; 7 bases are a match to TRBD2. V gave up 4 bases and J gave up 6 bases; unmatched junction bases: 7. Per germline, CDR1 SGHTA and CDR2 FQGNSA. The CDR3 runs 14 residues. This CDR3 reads CASSSVGTIDTQYF. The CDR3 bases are TGTGCCAGCAGCTCCGTTGGGACTATCGATACGCAGTATTTT.

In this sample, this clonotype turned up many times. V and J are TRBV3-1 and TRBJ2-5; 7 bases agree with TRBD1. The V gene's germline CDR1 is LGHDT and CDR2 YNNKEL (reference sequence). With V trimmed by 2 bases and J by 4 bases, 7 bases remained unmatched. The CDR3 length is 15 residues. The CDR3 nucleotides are TGTGCCAGCAGCCAACGCCGGGACAGCGGAGAGACCCAGTACTTC. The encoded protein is CASSQRRDSGETQYF.

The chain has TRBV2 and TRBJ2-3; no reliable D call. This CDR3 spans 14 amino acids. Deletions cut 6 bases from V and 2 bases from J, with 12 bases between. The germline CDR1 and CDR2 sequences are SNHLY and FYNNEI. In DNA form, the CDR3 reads TGTGCCAGCAGCGACCAAGCCCCCACAGATACGCAGTATTTT. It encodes CASSDQAPTDTQYF.

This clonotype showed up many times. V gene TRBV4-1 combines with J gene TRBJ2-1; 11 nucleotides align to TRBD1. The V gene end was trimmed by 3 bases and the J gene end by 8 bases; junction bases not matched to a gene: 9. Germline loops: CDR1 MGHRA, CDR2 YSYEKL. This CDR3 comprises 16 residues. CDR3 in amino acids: CASSQSGTGGDYEQFF. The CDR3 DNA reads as TGCGCCAGCAGCCAGTCCGGGACAGGGGGTGACTATGAGCAGTTCTTC.

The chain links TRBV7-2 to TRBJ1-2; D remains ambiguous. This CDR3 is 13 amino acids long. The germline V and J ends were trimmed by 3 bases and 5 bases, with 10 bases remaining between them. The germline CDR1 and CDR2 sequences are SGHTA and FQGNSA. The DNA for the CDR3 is TGTGCCAGCAGCTTTTTCCCTTCATATGGCTACACCTTC. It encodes CASSFFPSYGYTF.

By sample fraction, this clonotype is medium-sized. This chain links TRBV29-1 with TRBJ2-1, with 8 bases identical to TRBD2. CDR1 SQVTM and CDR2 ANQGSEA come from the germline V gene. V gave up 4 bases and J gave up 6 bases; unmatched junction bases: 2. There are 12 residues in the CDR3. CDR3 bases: TGCAGCGTTGCGACTAGCGCCAATGAGCAGTTCTTC. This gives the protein CSVATSANEQFF.

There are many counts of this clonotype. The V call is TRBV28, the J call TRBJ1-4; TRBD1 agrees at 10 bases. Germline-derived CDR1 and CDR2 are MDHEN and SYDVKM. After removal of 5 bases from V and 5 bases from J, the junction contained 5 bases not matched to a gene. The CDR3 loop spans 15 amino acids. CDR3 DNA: TGTGCCAGCAGTACACCGGGACAGGGGAATGAAAAACTGTTTTTT. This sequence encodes CASSTPGQGNEKLFF.

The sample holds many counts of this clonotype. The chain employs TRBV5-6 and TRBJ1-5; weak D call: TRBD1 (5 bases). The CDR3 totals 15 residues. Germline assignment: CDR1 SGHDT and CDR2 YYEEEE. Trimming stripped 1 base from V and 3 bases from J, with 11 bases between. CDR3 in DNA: TGTGCCAGCAGCTTGACAGGTTCCTCCAATCAGCCCCAGCATTTT. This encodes CASSLTGSSNQPQHF.

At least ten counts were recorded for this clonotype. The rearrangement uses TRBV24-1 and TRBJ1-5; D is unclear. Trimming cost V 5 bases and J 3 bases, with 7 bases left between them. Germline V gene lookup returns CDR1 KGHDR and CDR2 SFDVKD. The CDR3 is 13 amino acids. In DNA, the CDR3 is TGTGCCACCAGTGCGGCAGACAATCAGCCCCAGCATTTT. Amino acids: CATSAADNQPQHF.

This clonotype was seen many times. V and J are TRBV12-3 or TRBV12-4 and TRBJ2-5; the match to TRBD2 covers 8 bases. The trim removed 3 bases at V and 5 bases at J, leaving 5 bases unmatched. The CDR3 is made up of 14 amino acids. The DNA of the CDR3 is TGTGCCAGCAGTTTCGGGGGGGACCGTGAGACCCAGTACTTC. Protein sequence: CASSFGGDRETQYF.

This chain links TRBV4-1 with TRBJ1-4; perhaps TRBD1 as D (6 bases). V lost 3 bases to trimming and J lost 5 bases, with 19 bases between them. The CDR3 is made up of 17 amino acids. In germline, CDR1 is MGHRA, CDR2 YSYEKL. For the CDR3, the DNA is TGCGCCAGCAGCCAGGGGGGGGCCAGAAGAAGGAATGAAAAACTGTTTTTT. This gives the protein CASSQGGARRRNEKLFF.

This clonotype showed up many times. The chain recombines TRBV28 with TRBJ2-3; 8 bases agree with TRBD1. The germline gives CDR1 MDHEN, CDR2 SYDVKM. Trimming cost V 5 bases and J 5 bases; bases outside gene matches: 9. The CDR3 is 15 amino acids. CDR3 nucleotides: TGTGCCAGCAGTCAACCGGACAGGGCTGGAGATACGCAGTATTTT. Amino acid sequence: CASSQPDRAGDTQYF.

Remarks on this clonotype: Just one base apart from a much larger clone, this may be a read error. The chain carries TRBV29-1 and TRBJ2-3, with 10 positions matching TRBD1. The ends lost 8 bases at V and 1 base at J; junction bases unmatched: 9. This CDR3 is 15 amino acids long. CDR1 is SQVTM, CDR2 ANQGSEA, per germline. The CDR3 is CSTRTGGLGTDTQYF. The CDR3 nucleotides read TGCAGCACCAGGACAGGGGGATTAGGCACAGATACGCAGTATTTT.

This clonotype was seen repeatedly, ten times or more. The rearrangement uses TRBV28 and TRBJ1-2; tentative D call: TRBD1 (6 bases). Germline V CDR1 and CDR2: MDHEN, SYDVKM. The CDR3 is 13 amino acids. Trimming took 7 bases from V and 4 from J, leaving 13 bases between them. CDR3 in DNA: TGTGCCAGCATCGGGGGCCCGGGCTATGGCTACACCTTC. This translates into CASIGGPGYGYTF.

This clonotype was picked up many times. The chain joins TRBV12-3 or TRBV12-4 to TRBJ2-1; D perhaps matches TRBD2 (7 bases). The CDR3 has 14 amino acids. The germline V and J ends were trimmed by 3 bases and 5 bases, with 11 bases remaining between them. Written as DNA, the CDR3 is TGTGCCAGCAGTTTGTCCGGGGGGCACAATGAGCAGTTCTTC. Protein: CASSLSGGHNEQFF.

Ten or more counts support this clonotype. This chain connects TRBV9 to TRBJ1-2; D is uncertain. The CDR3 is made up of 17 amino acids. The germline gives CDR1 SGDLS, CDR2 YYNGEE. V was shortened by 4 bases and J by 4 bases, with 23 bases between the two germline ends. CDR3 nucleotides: TGTGCCAGCAGCCCCCCTGGAGCCGGAAGGAGTCTCTATGGCTACACCTTC. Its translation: CASSPPGAGRSLYGYTF.

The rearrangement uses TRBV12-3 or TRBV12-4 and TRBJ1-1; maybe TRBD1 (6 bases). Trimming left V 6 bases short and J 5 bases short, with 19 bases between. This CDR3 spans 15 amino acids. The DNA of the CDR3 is TGTGCCAGCAGCCCGACGTGGGGGCGCGGAACTGAAGCTTTCTTT. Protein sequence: CASSPTWGRGTEAFF.

The CDR3 protein is CASSSILATNEKLFF. CDR3 bases: TGTGCCAGCAGCTCGATACTTGCAACTAATGAAAAACTGTTTTTT. The chain recombines TRBV5-6 with TRBJ1-4; D call uncertain. From germline, CDR1 is SGHDT and CDR2 YYEEEE. This CDR3 is built from 15 residues. V lost 3 bases, J lost 0 bases, and 9 bases lay in between.

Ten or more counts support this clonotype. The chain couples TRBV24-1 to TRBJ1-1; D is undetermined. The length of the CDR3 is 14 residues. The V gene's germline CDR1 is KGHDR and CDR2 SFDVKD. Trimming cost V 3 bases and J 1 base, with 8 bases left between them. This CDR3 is CATSDTGRNTEAFF. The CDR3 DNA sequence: TGTGCCACCAGTGATACTGGCAGGAACACTGAAGCTTTCTTT.

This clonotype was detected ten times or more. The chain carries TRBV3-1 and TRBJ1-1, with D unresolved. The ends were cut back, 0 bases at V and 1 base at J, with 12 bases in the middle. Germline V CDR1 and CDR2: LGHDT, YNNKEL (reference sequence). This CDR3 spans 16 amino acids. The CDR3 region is CASSQEKGTENTEAFF. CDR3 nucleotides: TGTGCCAGCAGCCAAGAGAAGGGCACGGAGAACACTGAAGCTTTCTTT.

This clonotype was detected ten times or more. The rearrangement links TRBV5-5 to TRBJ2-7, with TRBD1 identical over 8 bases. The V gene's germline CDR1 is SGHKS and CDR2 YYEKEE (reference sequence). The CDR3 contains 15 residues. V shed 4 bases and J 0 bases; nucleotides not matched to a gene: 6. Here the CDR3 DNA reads TGTGCCAGCAGCCGAGGACAGGGCCTCTCCTACGAGCAGTACTTC. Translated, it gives CASSRGQGLSYEQYF.